This T cell receptor (beta chain) derives from a study of identifying expanded T cells in peripheral blood. Study conclusions and caveats: Over two and four weeks, about 15 and 19 clones changed, versus around 1.2 between replicates.

Assay used: immunoSEQ multiplex PCR; TCRdb lists only in-frame clones, some missing. Among around 100,000 clones listed, around 88% were seen once. As concerns this clone: Its antigen is unknown.

The CDR3 contains 15 residues. Germline CDR1 SGHDN, CDR2 FVKESK. V lost 2 bases to trimming and J lost 3 bases, with 14 bases between them. V and J are TRBV14 and TRBJ2-7, with D maybe TRBD2 (6 bases). Specimen: blood. This receptor was obtained from a person between 18 and 70 years old in good health. CDR3 DNA sequence: TGTGCCAGCAGCCAACCCAAGGGCGGGGACTACGAGCAGTACTTC. Translated, it gives CASSQPKGGDYEQYF.